This TCR beta chain originates from a study of CD8+ T cells in alopecia areata. Study at large: Affected scalp percentage set treated patients' severity scores.

The table lists this clone with a few counts. Its target is unknown. Sequencing used cDNA as its template, made by extracting RNA and reverse transcribing it. Profiled with immunoSEQ multiplex PCR; TCRdb holds only in-frame clones, not every one. The sample yields approximately 170,000 clones, about three fifths seen once. Study outcomes and limitations: Higher clonality was seen in lesional scalp than in normal scalp, especially in alopecia totalis/universalis.

The junction had 4 bases not matched to a gene; V was cut back by 5 bases and J by 4 bases. From germline, CDR1 is MDHEN and CDR2 SYDVKM. The CDR3 has 13 amino acids. Treatment in this sample: oral pan-JAK inhibitor, 5-10 mg twice daily. Starting from PBMCs, sorting isolated CD4+ and CD8+ T cells. The sequence was obtained from a human donor with alopecia areata. Source: CD4+ T cells sorted from blood, taken at week 4, from a patient treated with tofacitinib. J is TRBJ1-2 and V is TRBV28; 7 positions agree with TRBD1. CDR3 coding DNA: TGTGCCAGCAGTCCAGGGGGTCGCTATGGCTACACCTTC. It specifies CASSPGGRYGYTF.